This TCR beta chain was found in a study of blood T cell repertoires in COVID-19. On the study more broadly: In each case, the material was cDNA or gDNA derived from T cells, B-cell-depleted T cells, or PBMCs.

As handled by the study authors: Cell counts per sample came from amplifying reference gene primers. Sequencing used immunoSEQ multiplex PCR; TCRdb keeps in-frame clones, though not all of them. The DNA gave D and trimming, while V, J and clone size come from that table. The repertoire holds over 200,000 clones, with approximately 90% as singletons. This clone occurred once. This CDR3 is 14 amino acids long. CDR1 and CDR2 (germline): GTSNPN, SVGIG (reference sequence). The V gene end was trimmed by 0 bases and the J gene end by 4 bases; junction bases not matched to a gene: 5. The V gene is TRBV30, the J gene TRBJ1-2; 7 positions match TRBD1. The source of this sequence is a middle-aged woman who had recovered from COVID-19. Sequencing was carried out using peripheral blood. The CDR3 region has the DNA TGTGCCTGGAGTGTCTACAGGGGCGGCTATGGCTACACCTTC. This codes for CAWSVYRGGYGYTF. The entire variable domain, with the rest obtained from reference TRBV30 and TRBJ1-2, is as follows: SQTIHQWPATLVQPVGSPLSLECTVEGTSNPNLYWYRQAAGRGLQLLFYSVGIGQISSEVPQNLSASRPQDRQFILSSKKLLLSDSGFYLCAWSVYRGGYGYTFGSGTRLTVV.